This TCR beta chain came from a study of blood T cells in healthy people across ages. General study results and limits: Comparison with aged donors showed that long-lived donors had more naive CD4+ cells and higher diversity. The study regarded diversity estimates from one million T cells as underestimates.

Note on this clonotype: The antigen is unknown.

Primers used in a second PCR of roughly 6 to 11 cycles were a sample-barcoded 5' primer and a J-beta primer mix. A 12-random-nucleotide template-switch adaptor tagged each cDNA molecule. TCRdb analysed the 5' RACE reads with MiXCR anew, one entry per CDR3 protein. The sample contains 700,000 to 900,000 distinct CDR3 sequences, 50% to 65% of which appear only once. Trimming left V 6 bases short and J 2 bases short, with 16 bases between. CDR3 length: 15 amino acids. Germline V lookup: CDR1 SNHLY, CDR2 FYNNEI. Material for sequencing was blood. This sequence was found in an older man in good health. The J gene is TRBJ1-1, the V gene TRBV2, with no clear D. Here the CDR3 reads CASRQRREANTEAFF. The CDR3 DNA follows: TGTGCCAGCAGGCAAAGACGCGAGGCAAACACTGAAGCTTTCTTT.